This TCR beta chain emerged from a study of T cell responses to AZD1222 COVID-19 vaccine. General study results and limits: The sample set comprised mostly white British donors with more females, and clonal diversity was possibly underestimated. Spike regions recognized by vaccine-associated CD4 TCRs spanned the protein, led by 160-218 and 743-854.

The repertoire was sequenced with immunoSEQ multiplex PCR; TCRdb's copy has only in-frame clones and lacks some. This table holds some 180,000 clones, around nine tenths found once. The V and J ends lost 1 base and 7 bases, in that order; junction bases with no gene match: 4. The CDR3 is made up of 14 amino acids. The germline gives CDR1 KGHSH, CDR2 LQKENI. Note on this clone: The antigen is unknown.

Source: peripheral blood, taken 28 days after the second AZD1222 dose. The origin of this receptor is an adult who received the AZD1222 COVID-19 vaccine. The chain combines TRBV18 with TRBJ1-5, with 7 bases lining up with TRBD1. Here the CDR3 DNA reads TGTGCCAGCTCACCACAGGCCAGGGGGCAGCCCCAGCATTTT. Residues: CASSPQARGQPQHF. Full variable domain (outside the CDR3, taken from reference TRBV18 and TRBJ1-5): NAGVMQNPRHLVRRRGQEARLRCSPMKGHSHVYWYRQLPEEGLKFMVYLQKENIIDESGMPKERFSAEFPKEGPSILRIQQVVRGDSAAYFCASSPQARGQPQHFGDGTRLSIL.